A selection of T cell receptor beta chains follows, all from one sample in a study of cytotoxic CD8 clonotypes in ibrutinib-treated CLL. Only in-frame clones appear in the TCRdb table, and some are missing; sequencing was by immunoSEQ multiplex PCR. The data show about 140,000 clones, 60% to 80% seen once. Material: PBMCs, obtained after 12 months of ibrutinib treatment. These receptors were obtained from a human donor with chronic lymphocytic leukemia. Both conserved end residues are part of each CDR3. The D gene is left open where the match is weak. Clone size is given for some rows only: seen once, a few or many times, or a class if the clone is expanded.

d_call: NA; j_call: TRBJ1-2; v_call: TRBV19; clone_size: NA; cdr3_nt: TGTGCCAGTAGTCCGGGAGGCTATGGCTACACCTTC; cdr3_aa: CASSPGGYGYTF
d_call: NA; j_call: TRBJ2-3; v_call: TRBV4-1; clone_size: NA; cdr3_nt: TGCGCCAGCAGCCGCGCCGGGGACACAGATACGCAGTATTTT; cdr3_aa: CASSRAGDTDTQYF
d_call: NA; j_call: TRBJ1-1; v_call: TRBV28; clone_size: NA; cdr3_nt: TGTGCCAGCAGTCCCGCCTATAGCCCCGCGGCTTTCTTT; cdr3_aa: CASSPAYSPAAFF
d_call: NA; j_call: TRBJ1-2; v_call: TRBV5-1; clone_size: NA; cdr3_nt: TGCGCCAGCAGTTCAGGGTTATACGGCTACACCTTC; cdr3_aa: CASSSGLYGYTF
d_call: TRBD2; j_call: TRBJ2-5; v_call: TRBV28; clone_size: NA; cdr3_nt: TGTGCCAGCAGTGGGCGACTAGCGGGGGGGCTAGAGACCCAGTACTTC; cdr3_aa: CASSGRLAGGLETQYF
d_call: TRBD2; j_call: TRBJ2-5; v_call: TRBV5-1; clone_size: NA; cdr3_nt: TGCGCCAGCAGACCCGGGGTAGCGGGGCTGGAGACCCAGTACTTC; cdr3_aa: CASRPGVAGLETQYF
d_call: NA; j_call: TRBJ2-5; v_call: TRBV4-1; clone_size: NA; cdr3_nt: TGCGCCAGCAGCCGCGTATTCGGCAGTGACCTGGAGACCCAGTACTTC; cdr3_aa: CASSRVFGSDLETQYF
d_call: NA; j_call: TRBJ2-3; v_call: TRBV25-1; clone_size: NA; cdr3_nt: TGTGCCAGCAGTAACCGGGTCACAGATACGCAGTATTTT; cdr3_aa: CASSNRVTDTQYF
d_call: TRBD1; j_call: TRBJ2-3; v_call: TRBV7-9; clone_size: NA; cdr3_nt: TGTGCCAGCAGCTTCATGACAGGGTCAGATACGCAGTATTTT; cdr3_aa: CASSFMTGSDTQYF
d_call: NA; j_call: TRBJ1-6; v_call: TRBV28; clone_size: NA; cdr3_nt: TGTGCCAGCAGAGACGGGAGCTCCTATAATTCACCCCTCCACTTT; cdr3_aa: CASRDGSSYNSPLHF
d_call: TRBD1; j_call: TRBJ1-1; v_call: TRBV14; clone_size: NA; cdr3_nt: TGTGCCAGCAGCCCTGGACAGGGAGAGAGAGCTTTCTTT; cdr3_aa: CASSPGQGERAFF
d_call: NA; j_call: TRBJ2-7; v_call: TRBV7-2; clone_size: NA; cdr3_nt: TGTGCCAGCAGCCACTCCTACGAGCAGTACTTC; cdr3_aa: CASSHSYEQYF
d_call: TRBD2; j_call: TRBJ2-7; v_call: TRBV6-5; clone_size: few; cdr3_nt: TGTGCCACCGGAGGGACTAGCCTTTCCTACGAGCAGTACTTC; cdr3_aa: CATGGTSLSYEQYF
d_call: TRBD1; j_call: TRBJ2-1; v_call: TRBV7-3; clone_size: NA; cdr3_nt: TGTGCCAGCAGCTTACACGGGACAGGTAGCAATGAGCAGTTCTTC; cdr3_aa: CASSLHGTGSNEQFF
d_call: NA; j_call: TRBJ2-3; v_call: TRBV18; clone_size: NA; cdr3_nt: TGTGCCAGCTCACCACAGGGGCGTGCAGATACGCAGTATTTT; cdr3_aa: CASSPQGRADTQYF
d_call: TRBD1; j_call: TRBJ1-5; v_call: TRBV30; clone_size: NA; cdr3_nt: TGTGCCTGGAGTGACAGGGGTTGGTTTCAGCCCCAGCATTTT; cdr3_aa: CAWSDRGWFQPQHF
d_call: TRBD1; j_call: TRBJ1-3; v_call: TRBV18; clone_size: NA; cdr3_nt: TGTGCCAGCTCAACAAACAGGGGCCCGGGAGGAAACACCATATATTTT; cdr3_aa: CASSTNRGPGGNTIYF
d_call: TRBD2; j_call: TRBJ2-7; v_call: TRBV4-3; clone_size: NA; cdr3_nt: TGCGCCAGCAGCCAAGATACGGGGGGACGGCAGTACTTC; cdr3_aa: CASSQDTGGRQYF
d_call: NA; j_call: TRBJ2-7; v_call: TRBV28; clone_size: NA; cdr3_nt: TGTGCCAGCAGTTTGCCGTTAGAAGGGGGATATGAACGGGAGCAGTACTTC; cdr3_aa: CASSLPLEGGYEREQYF
d_call: NA; j_call: TRBJ2-7; v_call: TRBV28; clone_size: once; cdr3_nt: TGTGCCAGCACCTACCCGATGGGGAAATCCTTCGGCGAGCAGTACTTC; cdr3_aa: CASTYPMGKSFGEQYF
d_call: NA; j_call: TRBJ1-2; v_call: TRBV4-2; clone_size: few; cdr3_nt: TGTGCCAGCAGCCATACCAGCCCCGGTGATGGCTACACCTTC; cdr3_aa: CASSHTSPGDGYTF
d_call: NA; j_call: TRBJ2-5; v_call: TRBV5-1; clone_size: NA; cdr3_nt: TGCGCCAGCTCCGGGACGGTTCAAGAGACCCAGTACTTC; cdr3_aa: CASSGTVQETQYF
d_call: TRBD1; j_call: TRBJ1-5; v_call: TRBV18; clone_size: NA; cdr3_nt: TGTGCCAGCTCACCACGGAGGACAGGGTCGGGCAATCAGCCCCAGCATTTT; cdr3_aa: CASSPRRTGSGNQPQHF
d_call: NA; j_call: TRBJ1-5; v_call: TRBV28; clone_size: NA; cdr3_nt: TGTGCCAGCAGTTTTGCCGTGAGGGCGGGCAATCAGCCCCAGCATTTT; cdr3_aa: CASSFAVRAGNQPQHF
d_call: NA; j_call: TRBJ1-2; v_call: TRBV21-1; clone_size: once; cdr3_nt: TGTGCCAGCAGCAAGTCGACAGGGCGGACCTATGGCTACACCTTC; cdr3_aa: CASSKSTGRTYGYTF
d_call: NA; j_call: TRBJ1-1; v_call: TRBV4-1; clone_size: NA; cdr3_nt: TGCGCCAGCAGCCAAGTTTTAAGGGGGAGCACTGAAGCTTTCTTT; cdr3_aa: CASSQVLRGSTEAFF
d_call: NA; j_call: TRBJ1-1; v_call: TRBV6-5; clone_size: NA; cdr3_nt: TGTGCCAGCAGTTTCGGCCGGGGAACCACTGAAGCTTTCTTT; cdr3_aa: CASSFGRGTTEAFF
d_call: NA; j_call: TRBJ2-7; v_call: TRBV18; clone_size: NA; cdr3_nt: TGTGCCAGCTCACCTACGGGGCCCTTTTACGAGCAGTACTTC; cdr3_aa: CASSPTGPFYEQYF
d_call: NA; j_call: TRBJ2-3; v_call: TRBV7-9; clone_size: NA; cdr3_nt: TGTGCCAGCAGAGACCGGACGGTGAGCACAGATACGCAGTATTTT; cdr3_aa: CASRDRTVSTDTQYF
d_call: NA; j_call: TRBJ2-7; v_call: TRBV6-5; clone_size: NA; cdr3_nt: TGTGCCAGCAGTTACGACGAGCAGTACTTC; cdr3_aa: CASSYDEQYF
d_call: TRBD2; j_call: TRBJ2-2; v_call: TRBV11-1; clone_size: NA; cdr3_nt: TGTGCCAGCAGCAACCGACTAGCAGCCACCGGGGAGCTGTTTTTT; cdr3_aa: CASSNRLAATGELFF
d_call: NA; j_call: TRBJ2-1; v_call: TRBV7-2; clone_size: NA; cdr3_nt: TGTGCCAGCAGCTTAGTCCAGCTGGGGTACAATGAGCAGTTCTTC; cdr3_aa: CASSLVQLGYNEQFF
d_call: TRBD1; j_call: TRBJ2-5; v_call: TRBV18; clone_size: NA; cdr3_nt: TGTGCCAGCTCACCCGGGACAGGAATTAAGGAGACCCAGTACTTC; cdr3_aa: CASSPGTGIKETQYF
d_call: TRBD1; j_call: TRBJ1-1; v_call: TRBV7-2; clone_size: NA; cdr3_nt: TGTGCCAGCAGCTCACAGGGGAGTGGGAACACTGAAGCTTTCTTT; cdr3_aa: CASSSQGSGNTEAFF
d_call: NA; j_call: TRBJ1-2; v_call: TRBV25-1; clone_size: NA; cdr3_nt: TGTGCCACCGCGAGAGGGGCAGGCTATGGCTACACCTTC; cdr3_aa: CATARGAGYGYTF
d_call: NA; j_call: TRBJ2-7; v_call: TRBV30; clone_size: NA; cdr3_nt: TGTGCCTGGAGTAACATAGTCGGGACTCTTAGCTCCTACGAGCAGTACTTC; cdr3_aa: CAWSNIVGTLSSYEQYF
d_call: NA; j_call: TRBJ1-4; v_call: TRBV29-1; clone_size: NA; cdr3_nt: TGCAGCGTTGTGGTTCGGGGGGCTGATGAAAAACTGTTTTTT; cdr3_aa: CSVVVRGADEKLFF
d_call: NA; j_call: TRBJ1-2; v_call: TRBV11-2; clone_size: NA; cdr3_nt: TGTGCCAGCAGCGTTATGGTGGGGGCTCCCAGGGGCTACACCTTC; cdr3_aa: CASSVMVGAPRGYTF
d_call: NA; j_call: TRBJ1-6; v_call: TRBV6-1; clone_size: NA; cdr3_nt: TGTGGGACTGCCTATAATTCACCCCTCCACTTT; cdr3_aa: CGTAYNSPLHF
d_call: NA; j_call: TRBJ1-2; v_call: TRBV7-2; clone_size: NA; cdr3_nt: TGTGCCAGCAGCTTAGTTGGTGGTGACAGTACTAACTATGGCTACACCTTC; cdr3_aa: CASSLVGGDSTNYGYTF
d_call: TRBD1; j_call: TRBJ2-7; v_call: TRBV19; clone_size: NA; cdr3_nt: TGTGCCAGTAGTAAAACCGGGACAGGGGTCTACGAGCAGTACTTC; cdr3_aa: CASSKTGTGVYEQYF